This entry is about one T cell receptor beta chain. Its antigen is not known. These data come from a study of CD8 T cells in ankylosing spondylitis. Findings of the study overall: Those disease-linked clones were CD8+; they were also relatively rare in peripheral blood. Before this, some motif variants had been reported in reactive arthritis synovial fluid and blood. A motif of seven or eight highly homologous TCR beta variants was seen as apparently characteristic of ankylosing spondylitis blood. Reportedly, matched ankylosing spondylitis synovial fluid was significantly enriched for disease-linked clones.

5'-RACE, quantitative and with molecular barcodes, yielded the TCR beta libraries. TCRdb independently ran MiXCR on the 5' RACE reads; one entry per CDR3 protein. The table lists hundreds of thousands of distinct CDR3 sequences, 25% to 30% of them singletons. The CDR3 has 15 residues. In germline, CDR1 is SEHNR, CDR2 FQNEAQ (reference sequence). Trimming left V 5 bases short and J 0 bases short, with 11 bases between. The TCR sequence derives from a male donor with ankylosing spondylitis. The gene calls are TRBV7-9 and TRBJ2-1; no clear D gene. What was sequenced was blood, either unsorted or a sorted T cell fraction (not recorded which). CDR3 coding DNA: TGTGCCAGCAGCCGTCGTGGGAACTCCTACAATGAGCAGTTCTTC. Translating gives CASSRRGNSYNEQFF. The entire variable domain, with the rest obtained from reference TRBV7-9 and TRBJ2-1, is as follows: DTGVSQNPRHKITKRGQNVTFRCDPISEHNRLYWYRQTLGQGPEFLTYFQNEAQLEKSRLLSDRFSAERPKGSFSTLEIQRTEQGDSAMYLCASSRRGNSYNEQFFGPGTRLTVL.